What follows are 21 T cell receptor beta chains derived from one specimen sequenced in a study of CD8+ T cells in alopecia areata. In each case, RNA was isolated and then reverse transcribed into cDNA as the sequencing template. Repertoires were generated with immunoSEQ multiplex PCR, while TCRdb's copy carries only in-frame clones and drops some. This repertoire lists more than 90,000 clones without singletons; around a fifth sits in the top ten. The sequencing sample was made of lesional skin. These receptors all come from a C3H/HeJ mouse with alopecia areata. Mice of this strain are of MHC haplotype H2-k.

This clone came up a few times. Gene and germline names: mouse. Read data end 4 residues before the CDR3 end; the end is taken from the germline J gene. V usage is TRBV13-1 and J usage is TRBJ2-1; TRBD2 aligns across 12 bases. From germline, CDR1 is NSHNY and CDR2 SYGAGN. J was trimmed by 4 bases and V by 0 bases; bases with no gene match: 2. This CDR3 comprises 16 residues. The CDR3 spells CASSDAGTGGYAEQFF. The DNA read from the CDR3 is TGTGCCAGCAGTGATGCTGGGACTGGGGGGTATGCT.

This clone appeared a few times. The gene symbols are mouse symbols. The CDR3 extends 4 residues past the end of the read, so its final part is completed from the germline J gene. This sequence joins TRBV19 and TRBJ2-1, with 10 bases lining up with TRBD2. The length of the CDR3 is 15 residues. V dropped 6 bases and J dropped 3; count of bases not matched to a gene: 6. Germline V gene lookup returns CDR1 FNHDT and CDR2 SITEND (reference sequence). The covered CDR3 bases are TGTGCCAGCACCCTGGGGGGGCGCGGCTATGCT. As protein: CASTLGGRGYA. In full, the CDR3 reads CASTLGGRGYAEQFF.

As for this clone: The germline and genes are mouse ones. With the read ending 4 residues before the CDR3 end, the germline J gene is used to fill in that end. The V gene is TRBV14, the J gene TRBJ1-4; D is perhaps TRBD1 (6 bases). The length of the CDR3 is 14 residues. Germline V gene data show CDR1 as SGHDT and CDR2 as FRDEAV. V gave up 3 bases and J gave up 3 bases, with 9 bases separating them. The sequenced CDR3 bases are TGTGCCAGCAGTTACAGGGAACCCAACGAA. Amino acid sequence: CASSYREPNE. The full CDR3 reads CASSYREPNERLFF.

This clone was observed a handful of times. Gene and germline names: mouse. Read data end 4 residues before the CDR3 end; the end is taken from the germline J gene. Other DNA variants within this sample encode the same CDR3. V and J are TRBV16 and TRBJ2-7; TRBD1 matches 7 bases. Looked up from germline, CDR1 is SGHSA and CDR2 is FRNQAP. The CDR3 has 15 residues. V lost 4 bases to trimming and J lost 0 bases; unmatched junction nucleotides: 6. CDR3 sequence: CASSSGDRVSYEQYF. The covered CDR3 bases are TGTGCAAGCAGCTCGGGCGACAGGGTCTCCTAT. Filled out from reference TRBV16 and TRBJ2-7, the complete variable domain reads NAGVIQTPRHKVTGKGQEATLWCEPISGHSAVFWYRQTIVQGLEFLTYFRNQAPIDDSGMPKERFSAQMPNQSHSTLKIQSTQPQDSAVYLCASSSGDRVSYEQYFGPGTRLTVL.

This clone appeared a few times. Gene names and germline refer to mouse. The sequenced CDR3 bases are TGCACCTGCAGTGCAGATCCGGGACAGGGGTACTCC. It translates to CTCSADPGQGYS. The CDR3 in its entirety is CTCSADPGQGYSDYTF. The chain combines TRBV1 with TRBJ1-2; 10 bases match TRBD1. The read ends 4 residues before the CDR3 terminus; that terminus is restored from the germline J gene. The CDR3 is made up of 16 amino acids. In germline, CDR1 is NSQYPW, CDR2 LRSPGD (reference sequence). Trimming removed 0 bases from V and 3 bases from J; junction bases left unmatched: 4.

This clone was counted only a few times. Genes here carry mouse names. The read falls 4 residues short of the CDR3 end, and the missing part is taken from the germline J gene. The chain couples TRBV1 to TRBJ2-5; D is perhaps TRBD2 (7 bases). Germline assignment: CDR1 NSQYPW and CDR2 LRSPGD (reference sequence). This CDR3 comprises 14 residues. Partial CDR3 DNA: TGCACCTGCAGGGGGGCATGGGGGGAAGAC. This encodes CTCRGAWGED. The entire CDR3 reads CTCRGAWGEDTQYF.

Note on this clone: Mouse germline and gene names are used. With the read ending 4 residues before the CDR3 end, the germline J gene is used to fill in that end. This sequence joins TRBV19 and TRBJ2-7; D may be TRBD1 (5 bases). V lost 4 bases and J 1 base, leaving 15 bases between the germline ends. CDR1 and CDR2 (germline): FNHDT, SITEND (reference sequence). The CDR3 is 15 residues long. The CDR3 region is CASSSQGAPSYEQYF. The CDR3 DNA, read in part, is TGTGCCAGCAGTTCCCAGGGAGCCCCTTCCTAT.

Only a few counts were recorded for this clone. Mouse germline and gene names are used. The CDR3 extends 4 residues past the end of the read, so its final part is completed from the germline J gene. J is TRBJ1-4 and V is TRBV13-3; 7 nucleotides align to TRBD1. The CDR3 extends over 16 amino acids. Germline V gene sequence: CDR1 NNHDY, CDR2 SYVADS. Trimming cost V 2 bases and J 4 bases; bases outside gene matches: 8. The CDR3 bases that were read are TGTGCCAGCAGTGAGATCGGGACAGCCTTCAACGAA. Protein product: CASSEIGTAFNE. The whole CDR3 protein is CASSEIGTAFNERLFF.

About this clone itself: Gene names refer to mouse genes. The read falls 4 residues short of the CDR3 end, and the missing part is taken from the germline J gene. The chain couples TRBV19 to TRBJ2-7; tentatively, D is TRBD2 (6 bases). The CDR3 loop spans 15 amino acids. Germline CDR1 and CDR2: FNHDT and SITEND (reference sequence). Trimming took off 1 base at V and 0 bases at J, with 11 bases between the two ends. The part of the CDR3 DNA that was read is TGTGCCAGCAGTATAAGTCTGGGGAGCTCCTAT. This encodes CASSISLGSSY. Given in full, the CDR3 is CASSISLGSSYEQYF.

With regard to this clone: Each gene name is a mouse one. Sequencing ends 4 residues short of the CDR3 end; the germline J gene provides the rest. This rearrangement joins TRBV1 to TRBJ2-1; 10 positions agree with TRBD1. V shed 0 bases and J 0 bases; nucleotides not matched to a gene: 2. Germline assignment: CDR1 NSQYPW and CDR2 LRSPGD (reference sequence). This CDR3 is built from 17 residues. The CDR3 bases that were read are TGCACCTGCAGTGCAGAGGGACAGGGGCCTAACTATGCT. This sequence encodes CTCSAEGQGPNYA. From start to end, the CDR3 is CTCSAEGQGPNYAEQFF.

On this clone itself: Gene names denote mouse genes. The CDR3 extends 4 residues past the end of the read, so its final part is completed from the germline J gene. V is TRBV13-3 and J is TRBJ2-7; TRBD2 agrees at 7 bases. Germline V gene data show CDR1 as NNHDY and CDR2 as SYVADS. The CDR3 extends over 14 amino acids. The covered CDR3 bases are TGTGCCAGCAGTGATTGGGGGGAGGAATAT. It translates to CASSDWGEEY. The full CDR3 protein reads CASSDWGEEYEQYF.

On this clone: Each gene name is a mouse one. The DNA ends 4 residues before the CDR3 does, and the rest of the CDR3 is filled in from the germline J gene. This sequence joins TRBV1 and TRBJ2-5; 8 nucleotides align to TRBD1. Germline V gene sequence: CDR1 NSQYPW, CDR2 LRSPGD (reference sequence). This CDR3 contains 13 residues. Here the CDR3 reads CTCSSRQGDTQYF. The sequenced CDR3 bases are TGCACCTGCAGTTCCCGACAGGGGGAC.

This clone was recorded many times. Mouse gene names apply. With the read ending 4 residues before the CDR3 end, the germline J gene is used to fill in that end. The genes are TRBV19 and TRBJ2-5, with D possibly TRBD1 on 6 matching bases. Germline V gene data show CDR1 as FNHDT and CDR2 as SITEND (reference sequence). This CDR3 is 15 amino acids long. CDR3 in amino acids: CASSPLQGKKDTQYF. The DNA read from the CDR3 is TGTGCCAGCAGCCCCTTACAGGGCAAAAAAGAC. Full variable domain (outside the CDR3, taken from reference TRBV19 and TRBJ2-5): GGIITQTPKFLIGQEGQKLTLKCQQNFNHDTMYWYRQDSGKGLRLIYYSITENDLQKGDLSEGYDASREKKSSFSLTVTSAQKNEMAVFLCASSPLQGKKDTQYFGPGTRLLVL.

Only a few counts were recorded for this clone. Gene names denote mouse genes. Partial CDR3 DNA: TGTGCCAGCGGATCGGGACAGGGAAGTGCAGAA. It translates to CASGSGQGSAE. The whole CDR3 region reads CASGSGQGSAETLYF. V and J are TRBV19 and TRBJ2-3, with 9 bases lining up with TRBD1. The CDR3 end falls 4 residues outside the read, so it is completed with the germline J gene. Trimming cost V 7 bases and J 0 bases; bases outside gene matches: 6. Germline CDR1 FNHDT, CDR2 SITEND (reference sequence). The CDR3 sequence is 15 residues long.

This clone occurred a few times. The gene symbols are mouse symbols. Read data end 4 residues before the CDR3 end; the end is taken from the germline J gene. The genes are TRBV17 and TRBJ2-5; 8 nucleotides align to TRBD2. Germline CDR1 is MNHDT and CDR2 is YYDKIL. V lost 0 bases, J lost 0 bases, and 5 bases stayed unmatched. CDR3 size: 17 residues. CDR3 DNA (partial): TGTGCTAGCAGTAGAGATCCGCTGGGGGGTAACCAAGAC. This sequence encodes CASSRDPLGGNQD. The whole CDR3 protein reads CASSRDPLGGNQDTQYF. Complete variable domain (other parts from reference TRBV17 and TRBJ2-5): DTTVKQNPRYKLARVGKPVNLICSQTMNHDTMYWYQKKPNQAPKLLLFYYDKILNREADTFEKFQSSRPNNSFCSLYIGSAGLEYSAMYLCASSRDPLGGNQDTQYFGPGTRLLVL.

A word on this clone: Gene names and germline match the mouse. Read data end 4 residues before the CDR3 end; the end is taken from the germline J gene. The gene calls are TRBV1 and TRBJ1-4; TRBD1 agrees at 8 bases. The CDR3 is made up of 15 amino acids. V was clipped by 2 bases and J by 6 bases; unmatched bases: 5. Looked up from germline, CDR1 is NSQYPW and CDR2 is LRSPGD (reference sequence). Here the CDR3 reads CTCSAPGQDHERLFF. The part of the CDR3 DNA that was read is TGCACCTGCAGTGCACCGGGACAGGACCACGAA. Filled out from reference TRBV1 and TRBJ1-4, the complete variable domain reads VTLLEQNPRWRLVPRGQAVNLRCILKNSQYPWMSWYQQDLQKQLQWLFTLRSPGDKEVKSLPGADYLATRVTDTELRLQVANMSQGRTLYCTCSAPGQDHERLFFGHGTKLSVL.

This clone showed up just a few times. DNA and listed protein disagree at residue 12, so the protein shown here was translated from the DNA. The genes are named according to mouse. The CDR3 end lies 3 residues beyond the end of the read and is filled in from the germline J gene. This chain connects TRBV13-2 to TRBJ1-3; D remains ambiguous. Germline V gene data show CDR1 as NNHNN and CDR2 as SYGAGS (reference sequence). The V end was cut by 2 bases, the J end by 0 bases, with 9 bases between. The CDR3 length is 15 residues. CDR3 bases read: TGTGCCAGCGGTGACAGCCCTAATTCTGGAAATACG. As protein: CASGDSPNSGNT. The full CDR3 is CASGDSPNSGNTLYF.

With regard to this clone: Gene labels here are mouse ones. The CDR3 is cut off 4 residues early in the read; its end comes from the germline J gene. The chain couples TRBV13-3 to TRBJ2-5, with TRBD1 matching 11 bases. V shed 7 bases, J shed 1 base, and the junction held 2 bases outside the gene matches. There are 14 residues in the CDR3. Germline V gives CDR1 NNHDY, CDR2 SYVADS. The CDR3 DNA, read in part, is TGTGCCAGCGGACAGGGGGCTGACCAAGAC. This sequence encodes CASGQGADQD. From start to end, the CDR3 is CASGQGADQDTQYF.

Only a few counts were recorded for this clone. The gene names given are mouse names. The read ends 4 residues before the CDR3 terminus; that terminus is restored from the germline J gene. The chain joins TRBV31 to TRBJ2-3; 11 positions match TRBD1. This CDR3 comprises 14 residues. Looked up from germline, CDR1 is GKSSPN and CDR2 is SITVG. Partial CDR3 DNA: TGTGCCTGGAGTCTTGGGACAGGGGGAGAA. It yields the protein CAWSLGTGGE. The entire CDR3 protein reads CAWSLGTGGETLYF.

This clone was detected a few times. The genes and germline here are from mouse. The read falls 4 residues short of the CDR3 end, and the missing part is taken from the germline J gene. The rearrangement uses TRBV19 and TRBJ2-3; D is possibly TRBD1 (6 bases). Germline CDR1 FNHDT, CDR2 SITEND (reference sequence). The CDR3 covers 12 residues. V lost 6 bases and J lost 4, with 9 bases in between. The CDR3 region is CASKGGTETLYF. The CDR3 bases that were read are TGTGCCAGCAAAGGGGGAACAGAA.

As regards this clone: The listed TCRdb protein conflicts with the DNA translation at residue 10, and the protein shown is translated directly from the DNA. Gene names and germline match the mouse. The read stops 3 residues short of the end of the CDR3; the missing end is completed from the germline J gene. The chain carries TRBV13-3 and TRBJ1-6, with 8 nucleotides matching TRBD1. TRBJ1-6 is marked as an open reading frame, function uncertain. The CDR3 sequence is 13 residues long. The V gene's germline CDR1 is NNHDY and CDR2 SYVADS. Losses at the gene ends were 8 bases for V and 7 bases for J; bases not matched to a gene: 5. The CDR3 region is CASQGAQNSPLYF. The sequenced part of the CDR3 DNA is TGTGCCAGTCAGGGGGCGCAGAATTCGCCC.